This record looks at one T cell receptor (beta chain) sequence and its context. Its antigen is still unknown. Its ends do not fully match the called genes, so a read error is possible. This sample is drawn from a study of T-cell reconstitution after alpha-beta-depleted transplantation in children. Study findings and constraints: At one year after transplant, newly produced T cells mostly accounted for T-cell counts and diversity. Expanded graft clones numbering several hundred reportedly gave rise to alpha-beta T cells about two months after transplant. Surviving recipient T cells and thymic progenitors produced the high day-60 TCRbeta diversity seen in some patients.

TCRbeta library construction was performed incorporating unique molecular identifiers. Each CDR3 protein gets one entry after TCRdb re-called the PCR reads with MiXCR. The repertoire holds about 900,000 distinct CDR3 sequences, with less than 30% as singletons. This material consisted of PBMCs, mostly from graft donor cells, taken 360 days after TCRalphabeta/CD19-depleted stem cell transplant. This TCR came from a boy under two years old who had a stem cell transplant for SCID, so the T cells may come from the graft donor.

CDR3 residues: CATSLSVGTEDLYEQYF. DNA for the CDR3: TGTGCCACCAGCTTATCAGTGGGGACAGAGGACCTCTACGAGCAGTACTTC. V gene TRBV7-8 combines with J gene TRBJ2-7, with 7 bases identical to TRBD1. Germline V gives CDR1 SGHVS, CDR2 FQNEAQ. The CDR3 sequence is 17 residues long.